This entry lists 21 T cell receptor beta chains sequenced from one sample in a study of T cells in Graves' hyperthyroidism and ophthalmopathy. Authors of the study amplified TCR beta CDR3 regions from RNA transcripts. The study used the HTBI primer set for a first-round RT-PCR of the TCR CDR3. TCRdb re-called the multiplex PCR reads through MiXCR, storing one row per CDR3 protein. The sample shows roughly 130,000 distinct CDR3 sequences, roughly 23% of them seen only once. Input material: blood. All receptors derive from a woman aged 45-59 years with Graves' hyperthyroidism that later progressed to Graves' ophthalmopathy.

This clonotype has ten or more counts. V gene TRBV20-1 combines with J gene TRBJ2-1; 9 nucleotides line up with TRBD1. V lost 3 bases to trimming and J lost 7 bases; unmatched junction nucleotides: 7. This CDR3 spans 14 amino acids. Germline values: CDR1 DFQATT, CDR2 SNEGSKA (reference sequence). The CDR3 DNA reads as TGCAGTGCTAGGAAACAGGGGGCGCATAATGAGCAGTTCTTC. Protein: CSARKQGAHNEQFF.

This clonotype was seen only a few times. The V gene is TRBV14, the J gene TRBJ2-1; no firm D call. There are 12 residues in the CDR3. From germline, CDR1 is SGHDN and CDR2 FVKESK. V was clipped by 0 bases and J by 8 bases, with 5 bases between them. CDR3 DNA sequence: TGTGCCAGCAGCCAAGAAGGTCATGAGCAGTTCTTC. Translating it yields CASSQEGHEQFF.

This clonotype was observed many times. The V gene is TRBV6-1, the J gene TRBJ2-7; 7 bases are a match to TRBD2. The germline V gene encodes CDR1 MNHNS and CDR2 SASEGT. With 6 bases clipped from V and 1 base from J, the junction kept 9 bases outside the gene matches. This CDR3 region has 15 residues. CDR3 DNA: TGTGCCAGCAGATTGGGGGGGACGGTATCCTACGAGCAGTACTTC. Encoded protein: CASRLGGTVSYEQYF.

This clonotype showed up many times. This sequence joins TRBV28 and TRBJ2-7; TRBD1 matches at 9 bases. V shed 2 bases, J shed 0 bases, and the junction held 5 bases outside the gene matches. Germline V CDR1 and CDR2: MDHEN, SYDVKM. The CDR3 length is 16 residues. DNA for the CDR3: TGTGCCAGCAGTTTACCCCTGGACAGGGGCTCCTACGAGCAGTACTTC. This gives the protein CASSLPLDRGSYEQYF.

This clonotype was picked up many times. The chain employs TRBV5-8 and TRBJ1-5; no firm D call. The length of the CDR3 is 13 residues. V was pared by 2 bases and J by 7 bases, with 10 bases between. The germline CDR1 and CDR2 sequences are SGHTS and YDEGEE. In DNA, the CDR3 is TGTGCCAGCAGCTTCAATGAGGGCCAGCCCCAGCATTTT. It specifies CASSFNEGQPQHF. The full variable domain, rest sourced from reference TRBV5-8 and TRBJ1-5, is EAGVTQSPTHLIKTRGQQATLRCSPISGHTSVYWYQQALGLGLQFLLWYDEGEERNRGNFPPRFSGRQFPNYSSELNVNALELEDSALYLCASSFNEGQPQHFGDGTRLSIL.

Here the CDR3 DNA reads TGTGCCAGCAGTTTAGGGGGGGTGGATGAGCAGTTCTTC. This gives the protein CASSLGGVDEQFF. The chain joins TRBV12-3 or TRBV12-4 to TRBJ2-1; maybe TRBD2 (6 bases). With 1 base removed from V and 8 bases from J, the gap between germline ends came to 9 bases. This CDR3 is 13 amino acids long.

At least ten counts were recorded for this clonotype. The chain joins TRBV5-1 to TRBJ2-6; no clear D. The V end was cut by 0 bases, the J end by 0 bases, with 10 bases between. The CDR3 is 17 amino acids. In germline, CDR1 is SGHRS, CDR2 YFSETQ. CDR3 amino acids: CASSLGSFSSGANVLTF. CDR3 nucleotides: TGCGCCAGCAGCTTGGGCAGCTTCAGCTCTGGGGCCAACGTCCTGACTTTC.

This clonotype has at least ten counts. J is TRBJ2-7 and V is TRBV3-1; D unclear. The CDR3 runs 12 residues. Looked up from germline, CDR1 is LGHDT and CDR2 is YNNKEL (reference sequence). V lost 1 base, J lost 6 bases, and 7 bases lay in between. CDR3 DNA: TGTGCCAGCAGCCAAGGACCTCGCGAGCAGTACTTC. Translation gives CASSQGPREQYF.

The rearrangement uses TRBV12-3 or TRBV12-4 and TRBJ1-1; D is perhaps TRBD1 (5 bases). This CDR3 has 13 amino acids. Trimming left V 3 bases short and J 10 bases short, with 15 bases between. CDR3 sequence (DNA): TGTGCCAGCAGTTTGGGGGAAGCGGGCTCAGCTTTCTTT. Protein: CASSLGEAGSAFF.

This clonotype turned up a few times. V gene TRBV20-1 combines with J gene TRBJ2-3; 7 bases are a match to TRBD2. V lost 2 bases, J lost 2 bases, and 1 base stayed unmatched. The germline V gene has CDR1 DFQATT and CDR2 SNEGSKA (reference sequence). The CDR3 extends over 13 amino acids. The CDR3 sequence: CSARLADTDTQYF. The CDR3 DNA reads as TGCAGTGCTAGACTAGCGGACACAGATACGCAGTATTTT.

The V gene is TRBV5-1, the J gene TRBJ1-1, with D unclear. The V and J ends lost 1 base and 4 bases respectively, with 8 bases between them. Germline V gene lookup returns CDR1 SGHRS and CDR2 YFSETQ. CDR3 length: 13 amino acids. The CDR3 DNA reads as TGCGCCAGCAGCTTGAGGTCGGGCACTGAAGCTTTCTTT. The encoded protein is CASSLRSGTEAFF.

This clonotype was counted ten times or more. This chain connects TRBV27 to TRBJ1-4, with no clear D. The V end lost 8 bases, the J end lost 5 bases, and 12 bases lay between the germline ends. Germline CDR1 is MNHEY and CDR2 is SMNVEV (reference sequence). The CDR3 loop spans 13 amino acids. The CDR3 protein is CASSKTENEKLFF. CDR3 in DNA: TGTGCCAGCTCGAAGACCGAGAATGAAAAACTGTTTTTT.

This clonotype was counted ten times or more. The chain couples TRBV3-1 to TRBJ1-1; D uncertain. V lost 2 bases to trimming and J lost 1 base, with 5 bases between them. Looked up from germline, CDR1 is LGHDT and CDR2 is YNNKEL (reference sequence). This CDR3 has 13 amino acids. The CDR3 protein is CASSQQSNTEAFF. As DNA, the CDR3 is TGTGCCAGCAGCCAACAGTCGAACACTGAAGCTTTCTTT.

This clonotype was picked up many times. The chain links TRBV28 to TRBJ1-1, with 7 bases matching TRBD1. Germline lookup yields CDR1 MDHEN and CDR2 SYDVKM. The CDR3 is made up of 14 amino acids. With V trimmed by 6 bases and J by 2 bases, 6 bases remained unmatched. The CDR3: CASRRTGDNTEAFF. The CDR3, as DNA: TGTGCCAGCAGACGAACAGGGGACAACACTGAAGCTTTCTTT. Combining the CDR3 with reference TRBV28 and TRBJ1-1 gives the whole variable domain DVKVTQSSRYLVKRTGEKVFLECVQDMDHENMFWYRQDPGLGLRLIYFSYDVKMKEKGDIPEGYSVSREKKERFSLILESASTNQTSMYLCASRRTGDNTEAFFGQGTRLTVV.

At least ten counts were recorded for this clonotype. Here the CDR3 DNA reads TGCGCCAGCAGTCCAAGTACAATCTCCTACAATGAGCAGTTCTTC. Its translation is CASSPSTISYNEQFF. The chain carries TRBV5-1 and TRBJ2-1; D unresolved. The length of the CDR3 is 15 residues. Trimming took off 5 bases at V and 0 bases at J, with 12 bases between the two ends. From germline, CDR1 is SGHRS and CDR2 YFSETQ.

This clonotype was seen at least ten times. The chain employs TRBV12-3 or TRBV12-4 and TRBJ1-1; D may be TRBD1 (5 bases). There are 12 residues in the CDR3. The V end lost 6 bases, the J end lost 6 bases, and 11 bases lay between the germline ends. CDR3 loop: CASRRRDPEAFF. CDR3 coding DNA: TGTGCCAGCAGACGCCGGGACCCTGAAGCTTTCTTT.

There are many counts of this clonotype. The chain couples TRBV27 to TRBJ1-1; no reliable D call. This CDR3 is 18 amino acids long. CDR1 is MNHEY and CDR2 is SMNVEV in the germline V gene (reference sequence). Trimming shortened V by 3 bases and J by 1 base, and 21 bases separated the two germline ends. This chain's CDR3 is CASSFRGIRAGPNTEAFF. CDR3 sequence (DNA): TGTGCCAGCAGTTTCCGCGGTATACGGGCAGGCCCGAACACTGAAGCTTTCTTT.

This clonotype was recorded only once. This chain uses TRBV5-1 with TRBJ2-2; no definite D call. Germline CDR1 reads SGHRS; CDR2 reads YFSETQ. The CDR3 spans 15 residues. With 7 bases removed from V and 0 bases from J, the gap between germline ends came to 13 bases. The CDR3: CASGDKQTNTGELFF. The CDR3 DNA reads TGCGCCAGCGGGGATAAACAGACGAACACCGGGGAGCTGTTTTTT.

Many counts were recorded for this clonotype. V and J are TRBV5-5 and TRBJ2-7; 7 positions agree with TRBD1. The CDR3 has 17 amino acids. The junction had 10 bases not matched to a gene; V was cut back by 0 bases and J by 1 base. Germline CDR1 reads SGHKS; CDR2 reads YYEKEE (reference sequence). CDR3: CASSLDLGGAVSYEQYF. The CDR3 DNA reads TGTGCCAGCAGCTTGGATCTAGGGGGCGCGGTATCCTACGAGCAGTACTTC. The whole variable domain, remainder taken from reference TRBV5-5 and TRBJ2-7, is DAGVTQSPTHLIKTRGQQVTLRCSPISGHKSVSWYQQVLGQGPQFIFQYYEKEERGRGNFPDRFSARQFPNYSSELNVNALLLGDSALYLCASSLDLGGAVSYEQYFGPGTRLTVT.

This chain joins TRBV4-2 and TRBJ2-1; D ambiguous. Germline CDR1 reads LGHNA; CDR2 reads YNFKEQ. This CDR3 is built from 13 residues. Trimming removed 4 bases from V and 8 bases from J, with 12 bases in between. The CDR3 DNA reads TGTGCCAGCAGCCGGGAATTCGGCGATGAGCAGTTCTTC. This codes for CASSREFGDEQFF.

This clonotype was recorded once. It may be a read error: a sequence one base away is much more abundant. The genes are TRBV20-1 and TRBJ2-3; TRBD2 agrees at 9 bases. Germline CDR1 reads DFQATT; CDR2 reads SNEGSKA (reference sequence). Losses at the gene ends were 1 base for V and 5 bases for J; bases not matched to a gene: 13. The CDR3 contains 17 residues. In DNA form, the CDR3 reads TGCAGTGCTAGAGGGCCAGCGGGAGGAAAAGGAGGAGATACGCAGTATTTT. Amino acid sequence: CSARGPAGGKGGDTQYF.